Listed here are 10 T cell receptor beta chains from one sample, sequenced in a study of T cell responses to AZD1222 COVID-19 vaccine. Profiled with immunoSEQ multiplex PCR; TCRdb holds only in-frame clones, not every one. The table has about 140,000 clones, approximately 90% seen once. Sample: peripheral blood, taken 28 days after the second AZD1222 dose. These receptors came from an adult who received the AZD1222 COVID-19 vaccine.

The rearrangement uses TRBV9 and TRBJ1-4; maybe TRBD1 (5 bases). CDR3 length: 14 amino acids. V lost 4 bases and J 8 bases, leaving 15 bases between the germline ends. CDR1 is SGDLS, CDR2 YYNGEE, per germline. The CDR3 DNA follows: TGTGCCAGCAGCTCGCCGGGACGTTCGGAAAAACTGTTTTTT. Its protein is CASSSPGRSEKLFF.

The chain has TRBV19 and TRBJ2-3, with 11 bases fitting TRBD2. Germline assignment: CDR1 LNHDA and CDR2 SQIVND (reference sequence). V dropped 3 bases and J dropped 8; count of bases not matched to a gene: 4. The CDR3 runs 14 residues. In nucleotides, the CDR3 is TGTGCCAGTAGTATCTCTAGCGGGAGGCCTACGCAGTATTTT. Residues: CASSISSGRPTQYF.

The chain recombines TRBV7-6 with TRBJ1-6, with D tentatively TRBD1 (5 bases). This CDR3 region has 17 residues. Trimming left V 1 base short and J 0 bases short, with 10 bases between. The V gene's germline CDR1 is SGHVS and CDR2 FNYEAQ. Written as DNA, the CDR3 is TGTGCCAGCAGCTTAGAAACAGGAAGCTCCTATAATTCACCCCTCCACTTT. Protein product: CASSLETGSSYNSPLHF. Together with reference TRBV7-6 and TRBJ1-6, the CDR3 gives the full variable domain: GAGVSQSPRYKVTKRGQDVALRCDPISGHVSLYWYRQALGQGPEFLTYFNYEAQQDKSGLPNDRFSAERPEGSISTLTIQRTEQRDSAMYRCASSLETGSSYNSPLHFGNGTRLTVT.

The genes are TRBV18 and TRBJ2-7, with D maybe TRBD2 (5 bases). Trimming left V 3 bases short and J 3 bases short, with 9 bases between. CDR1 and CDR2 from the germline V gene are KGHSH and LQKENI. This CDR3 region has 13 residues. Here the CDR3 DNA reads TGTGCCAGCTCACCCAATCGGGACTACGAGCAGTACTTC. This codes for CASSPNRDYEQYF.

The rearrangement joins TRBV10-1 to TRBJ1-2; no definite D call. Germline V gene lookup returns CDR1 WNHNN and CDR2 SYGVQD (reference sequence). V dropped 5 bases and J dropped 5 bases, with 15 bases sitting between them. The CDR3 loop spans 14 amino acids. CDR3 coding DNA: TGCGCCAGCAGTCCCGGACGGAATTTGTATGGCTACACCTTC. It specifies CASSPGRNLYGYTF.

The J gene is TRBJ2-7, the V gene TRBV7-6; 7 bases fit TRBD1. This CDR3 contains 16 residues. Germline CDR1 reads SGHVS; CDR2 reads FNYEAQ. Unmatched junction bases numbered 14, after V lost 5 bases and J lost 4 bases. The CDR3 bases are TGTGCCAGCAGCATTCGTTCACGGACAGGATCATACGAGCAGTACTTC. This gives the protein CASSIRSRTGSYEQYF.

The gene calls are TRBV7-8 and TRBJ2-7; weak D call: TRBD2 (6 bases). V dropped 1 base and J dropped 5 bases, with 9 bases sitting between them. Looked up from germline, CDR1 is SGHVS and CDR2 is FQNEAQ. The CDR3 spans 13 residues. The CDR3, as DNA: TGTGCCAGCAGCTTAGACGGGAGCAACGAGCAGTACTTC. Amino acids: CASSLDGSNEQYF. The whole variable domain, remainder taken from reference TRBV7-8 and TRBJ2-7, is GAGVSQSPRYKVAKRGQDVALRCDPISGHVSLFWYQQALGQGPEFLTYFQNEAQLDKSGLPSDRFFAERPEGSVSTLKIQRTQQEDSAVYLCASSLDGSNEQYFGPGTRLTVT.

The V gene is TRBV2, the J gene TRBJ2-1, with 8 positions matching TRBD2. CDR1 is SNHLY, CDR2 FYNNEI, per germline. Trimming removed 10 bases from V and 3 bases from J; junction bases left unmatched: 8. The CDR3 has 14 amino acids. CDR3 in amino acids: CATKTSGVYNEQFF. CDR3 coding DNA: TGTGCCACAAAAACTAGCGGCGTCTACAATGAGCAGTTCTTC.

This chain connects TRBV2 to TRBJ1-5, with 8 bases aligning to TRBD1. The junction had 10 bases not matched to a gene; V was cut back by 3 bases and J by 0 bases. CDR3 length equals 18 residues. The germline V gene has CDR1 SNHLY and CDR2 FYNNEI. This CDR3 reads CASSDVRDRRYSNQPQHF. In nucleotides, the CDR3 is TGTGCCAGCAGTGATGTAAGGGACAGGCGATATAGCAATCAGCCCCAGCATTTT.

The chain uses TRBV4-1 and TRBJ2-7; 8 nucleotides align to TRBD2. V gave up 0 bases and J gave up 7 bases; unmatched junction bases: 11. CDR3 length: 16 amino acids. Germline-derived CDR1 and CDR2 are MGHRA and YSYEKL. CDR3 region: CASSQDSGGGTREQYF. DNA of the CDR3: TGCGCCAGCAGCCAAGATTCCGGGGGGGGGACGCGAGAGCAGTACTTC.